What follows are 26 T cell receptor beta chains derived from one specimen sequenced in a study of OX40 agonist ivuxolimab in advanced cancers. The table came from immunoSEQ multiplex PCR; TCRdb's copy has only in-frame clones and leaves some out. This sample has approximately 80,000 clones, with 80% to 95% found just once. Specimen: CD4+ or CD8+ T cells sorted from blood, collected in a trial of the OX40 agonist ivuxolimab. The receptors come from an adult with an advanced solid tumor such as melanoma, head and neck, liver or kidney cancer.

V is TRBV6-1 and J is TRBJ2-3; no definite D call. V was clipped by 3 bases and J by 1 base, with 5 bases between them. Germline lookup yields CDR1 MNHNS and CDR2 SASEGT. This CDR3 contains 13 residues. CDR3 sequence reads: CASSEQGTDTQYF. The CDR3 bases are TGTGCCAGCAGTGAGCAGGGCACAGATACGCAGTATTTT.

This chain links TRBV5-6 with TRBJ2-2, with 9 bases matching TRBD1. V lost 1 base to trimming and J lost 6 bases; unmatched junction nucleotides: 7. CDR1 is SGHDT and CDR2 is YYEEEE in the germline V gene. The CDR3 covers 16 residues. The CDR3 loop is CASSLLGQGLAGELFF. The CDR3 DNA reads as TGTGCCAGCAGCTTGCTGGGACAGGGCCTCGCCGGGGAGCTGTTTTTT.

V and J are TRBV28 and TRBJ2-1, with 9 bases aligning to TRBD2. The CDR3 sequence is 15 residues long. CDR1 and CDR2 (germline): MDHEN, SYDVKM. The V gene end was trimmed by 3 bases and the J gene end by 8 bases; junction bases not matched to a gene: 8. Here the CDR3 DNA reads TGTGCCAGCAGTTTTTTCGGGACTAGCATCTATGAGCAGTTCTTC. It codes for CASSFFGTSIYEQFF.

This chain uses TRBV28 with TRBJ1-6, with 7 bases identical to TRBD1. Germline-derived CDR1 and CDR2 are MDHEN and SYDVKM. CDR3 length equals 15 residues. With V trimmed by 9 bases and J by 5 bases, 10 bases remained unmatched. The chain's CDR3 is CASRVQGTDNSPLHF. The CDR3, as DNA: TGTGCCAGTCGAGTACAGGGGACAGATAATTCACCCCTCCACTTT.

This clone has only one observation. The gene calls are TRBV6-5 and TRBJ2-7; no reliable D call. V was cut by 6 bases and J by 0 bases, with 15 bases left in between. Germline-derived CDR1 and CDR2 are MNHEY and SVGAGI. The CDR3 has 15 residues. In DNA, the CDR3 is TGTGCCAGCAGCTCCCCCGGCCGGAGCTCCTACGAGCAGTACTTC. Its protein product is CASSSPGRSSYEQYF.

The CDR3 protein is CASSPRDRGNTIYF. As DNA, the CDR3 is TGTGCCAGCTCACCACGAGACCGAGGAAACACCATATATTTT. This chain connects TRBV18 to TRBJ1-3; D is unresolved. The length of the CDR3 is 14 residues. Trimming shortened V by 1 base and J by 4 bases, and 8 bases separated the two germline ends. Germline CDR1 reads KGHSH; CDR2 reads LQKENI.

This chain joins TRBV7-2 and TRBJ2-3; D gene unclear. Germline CDR1 is SGHTA and CDR2 is FQGNSA. This CDR3 has 14 residues. Trimming left V 1 base short and J 2 bases short, with 7 bases between. CDR3 amino acids: CASSLEGDTDTQYF. CDR3 nucleotide sequence: TGTGCCAGCAGCTTAGAGGGTGACACAGATACGCAGTATTTT. The full variable domain, completed using reference TRBV7-2 and TRBJ2-3, is GAGVSQSPSNKVTEKGKDVELRCDPISGHTALYWYRQSLGQGLEFLIYFQGNSAPDKSGLPSDRFSAERTGGSVSTLTIQRTQQEDSAVYLCASSLEGDTDTQYFGPGTRLTVL.

The rearrangement links TRBV7-2 to TRBJ1-4, with D possibly matching TRBD1 (5 bases). Per germline, CDR1 SGHTA and CDR2 FQGNSA. This CDR3 region has 16 residues. V was pared by 5 bases and J by 10 bases, with 23 bases between. The CDR3 nucleotides are TGTGCCAGCAGCCGGGGGGTGACTAACCGAGAAGGAAAACTGTTTTTT. Its translation: CASSRGVTNREGKLFF. The complete variable domain, with remaining parts taken from reference TRBV7-2 and TRBJ1-4, reads GAGVSQSPSNKVTEKGKDVELRCDPISGHTALYWYRQSLGQGLEFLIYFQGNSAPDKSGLPSDRFSAERTGGSVSTLTIQRTQQEDSAVYLCASSRGVTNREGKLFFGSGTQLSVL.

The chain links TRBV4-2 to TRBJ2-3, with D hard to call. The CDR3 has 13 residues. V dropped 6 bases and J dropped 5 bases, with 12 bases sitting between them. Per germline, CDR1 LGHNA and CDR2 YNFKEQ. The CDR3 loop is CASRGKPGDTQYF. The CDR3 DNA follows: TGTGCCAGCAGGGGGAAACCGGGAGATACGCAGTATTTT.

This chain links TRBV30 with TRBJ2-7; TRBD2 is a possible D gene (7 bases). The germline V and J ends were trimmed by 0 bases and 6 bases, with 21 bases remaining between them. Germline CDR1 reads GTSNPN; CDR2 reads SVGIG (reference sequence). The CDR3 sequence is 16 residues long. The CDR3 DNA follows: TGTGCCTGGAGTGTACCAGTTGGGGGGGCGATCGGCGAGCAGTACTTC. Encoded protein: CAWSVPVGGAIGEQYF.

The J gene is TRBJ1-2, the V gene TRBV11-2, with 10 bases matching TRBD1. Unmatched junction bases numbered 8, after V lost 5 bases and J lost 8 bases. CDR3 length: 14 residues. CDR1 SGHAT and CDR2 FQNNGV come from the germline V gene. CDR3 region: CASSLGDRGHGYTF. The CDR3, as DNA: TGTGCCAGCAGCCTGGGGGACAGGGGACACGGCTACACCTTC.

The chain recombines TRBV15 with TRBJ2-7, with TRBD2 identical over 10 bases. The V gene end was trimmed by 0 bases and the J gene end by 4 bases; junction bases not matched to a gene: 6. Germline assignment: CDR1 LNHNV and CDR2 YYDKDF (reference sequence). CDR3 length: 16 residues. Here the CDR3 DNA reads TGTGCCACCAGCAGAGATAGAGGACTAGCGGCTTACGAGCAGTACTTC. Amino acids: CATSRDRGLAAYEQYF.

This chain connects TRBV27 to TRBJ2-1; no clear D. This CDR3 is built from 12 residues. Trimming removed 9 bases from V and 9 bases from J, with 15 bases in between. Germline values: CDR1 MNHEY, CDR2 SMNVEV (reference sequence). As DNA, the CDR3 is TGTGCCAGTAATGGAGCGTACGGTGAGCAGTTCTTC. Translating gives CASNGAYGEQFF.

The DNA for the CDR3 is TGTGCCAGCAGGGGGACAGGGGCCGTCTTTGGGGCCAACGTCCTGACTTTC. Residues: CASRGTGAVFGANVLTF. V is TRBV2 and J is TRBJ2-6; 10 bases match TRBD1. The CDR3 contains 17 residues. CDR1 is SNHLY, CDR2 FYNNEI, per germline. Trimming cost V 6 bases and J 3 bases; bases outside gene matches: 8. The full variable domain, completed using reference TRBV2 and TRBJ2-6, is EPEVTQTPSHQVTQMGQEVILRCVPISNHLYFYWYRQILGQKVEFLVSFYNNEISEKSEIFDDQFSVERPDGSNFTLKIRSTKLEDSAMYFCASRGTGAVFGANVLTFGAGSRLTVL.

The chain couples TRBV15 to TRBJ1-5; D gene unclear. The CDR3 is 14 amino acids. The ends were cut back, 1 base at V and 4 bases at J, with 8 bases in the middle. Germline V CDR1 and CDR2: LNHNV, YYDKDF (reference sequence). CDR3 residues: CATSRVWGNQPQHF. The CDR3 nucleotides are TGTGCCACCAGCAGAGTATGGGGAAATCAGCCCCAGCATTTT. The full variable domain, completed using reference TRBV15 and TRBJ1-5, is DAMVIQNPRYQVTQFGKPVTLSCSQTLNHNVMYWYQQKSSQAPKLLFHYYDKDFNNEADTPDNFQSRRPNTSFCFLDIRSPGLGDTAMYLCATSRVWGNQPQHFGDGTRLSIL.

The V and J genes are TRBV27 and TRBJ2-5; the D is unclear. Trimming stripped 2 bases from V and 5 bases from J, with 12 bases between. CDR3 size: 14 residues. CDR1 and CDR2 (germline): MNHEY, SMNVEV (reference sequence). The CDR3 sequence is CASSLAPRRETQYF. The DNA for the CDR3 is TGTGCCAGCAGTTTAGCGCCCCGGCGGGAGACCCAGTACTTC.

The V call is TRBV19, the J call TRBJ2-1; perhaps TRBD1 as D (5 bases). Germline lookup yields CDR1 LNHDA and CDR2 SQIVND (reference sequence). The V end was cut by 5 bases, the J end by 9 bases, with 11 bases between. This CDR3 spans 12 amino acids. This chain's CDR3 is CASSVGQGEQFF. In nucleotides, the CDR3 is TGTGCCAGTAGTGTAGGGCAGGGTGAGCAGTTCTTC.

The V call is TRBV5-8, the J call TRBJ2-7; D is unresolved. V was cut by 2 bases and J by 6 bases, with 6 bases left in between. The CDR3 consists of 11 residues. Germline V lookup: CDR1 SGHTS, CDR2 YDEGEE. CDR3 amino acids: CASSFPSEQYF. CDR3 DNA sequence: TGTGCCAGCAGCTTCCCCTCCGAGCAGTACTTC.

This clone is a singleton in its sample. The chain uses TRBV9 and TRBJ2-3; possibly TRBD2 for D (6 bases). This CDR3 spans 12 amino acids. CDR1 SGDLS and CDR2 YYNGEE come from the germline V gene. V lost 3 bases to trimming and J lost 4 bases, with 6 bases between them. The CDR3: CASSAGADTQYF. For the CDR3, the DNA is TGTGCCAGCAGCGCGGGGGCAGATACGCAGTATTTT.

The V call is TRBV28, the J call TRBJ2-4; tentatively, D is TRBD2 (6 bases). Germline CDR1 reads MDHEN; CDR2 reads SYDVKM. This CDR3 comprises 17 residues. V lost 6 bases to trimming and J lost 2 bases, with 20 bases between them. CDR3 sequence: CASRGTLGWTPKNIQYF. CDR3 nucleotide sequence: TGTGCCAGCAGAGGGACTTTGGGGTGGACCCCCAAAAACATTCAGTACTTC.

The chain is built from TRBV6-5 and TRBJ1-5, with 11 bases fitting TRBD1. Germline values: CDR1 MNHEY, CDR2 SVGAGI. Unmatched junction bases numbered 4, after V lost 4 bases and J lost 5 bases. The CDR3 loop spans 15 amino acids. CDR3 amino acids: CASSSGTGGYQPQHF. CDR3 in DNA: TGTGCCAGCAGTTCCGGGACAGGGGGATATCAGCCCCAGCATTTT.

V gene TRBV9 combines with J gene TRBJ2-1; 7 bases align to TRBD2. CDR3 length: 14 residues. The junction had 7 bases not matched to a gene; V was cut back by 6 bases and J by 4 bases. Germline CDR1 is SGDLS and CDR2 is YYNGEE. In nucleotides, the CDR3 is TGTGCCAGCAACGCGGGAGAATCATACAATGAGCAGTTCTTC. It codes for CASNAGESYNEQFF.

The genes are TRBV28 and TRBJ1-5, with D unclear. The CDR3 has 12 residues. Germline CDR1 reads MDHEN; CDR2 reads SYDVKM. V shed 8 bases and J shed 10 bases, with 15 bases lying between them. The CDR3 loop is CASARSHSPQHF. The DNA for the CDR3 is TGTGCCAGCGCGCGGTCCCATTCCCCCCAGCATTTT.

This clone was observed a single time. The chain carries TRBV4-1 and TRBJ2-3; 7 bases line up with TRBD2. J was trimmed by 0 bases and V by 7 bases; bases with no gene match: 13. This CDR3 has 17 amino acids. Germline V CDR1 and CDR2: MGHRA, YSYEKL. Here the CDR3 reads CASTRGGVVRSTDTQYF. CDR3 coding DNA: TGCGCCAGCACACGGGGAGGGGTCGTCCGAAGCACAGATACGCAGTATTTT.

V and J are TRBV5-4 and TRBJ2-1, with TRBD2 matching 11 bases. Germline CDR1 SGHNT, CDR2 YYREEE (reference sequence). V trimming: 4 bases; J trimming: 5 bases; junction bases outside the gene matches: 5. This CDR3 is 15 amino acids long. The chain's CDR3 is CASSAGLAEDNEQFF. CDR3 nucleotide sequence: TGTGCCAGCAGCGCGGGACTAGCGGAGGACAATGAGCAGTTCTTC.

The rearrangement links TRBV28 to TRBJ2-1; no clear D gene. Germline CDR1 MDHEN, CDR2 SYDVKM. Trimming removed 6 bases from V and 1 base from J, with 10 bases in between. The CDR3 runs to 14 residues. The CDR3 protein is CASSTSGSYNEQFF. The DNA for the CDR3 is TGTGCCAGCAGCACAAGTGGGTCCTACAATGAGCAGTTCTTC.